This is a list of T cell receptor beta chains from one sample in a study of T cell repertoires in aging, cancer and after chemotherapy. TCRdb processed the multiplex PCR reads anew with MiXCR; each CDR3 protein has one entry. This sample carries about 9,800 distinct CDR3 sequences, roughly two fifths of them seen once, and the ten largest clones take 9.9%. Sequencing used blood. Every receptor here comes from a human donor in good health. The CDR3 runs from the conserved cysteine through the conserved F or W. Each record gives: J gene, clone size, D gene, V gene, CDR3 protein, CDR3 DNA. A D gene is named only where the DNA matches it firmly. Clone size is given for some rows only: seen once, a few or many times, or a class if the clone is expanded.

TRBJ2-1	medium-sized	NA	TRBV11-1	CASSLGAGGDEQFF	TGTGCCAGCAGCTTAGGAGCGGGTGGGGATGAGCAGTTCTTC
TRBJ2-2	NA	TRBD2	TRBV7-3	CASSLRTSGIGELFF	TGTGCCAGCAGCTTAAGGACTAGCGGGATCGGGGAGCTGTTTTTT
TRBJ2-3	medium-sized	NA	TRBV15	CATSRGEGPTDTQYF	TGTGCCACCAGCAGGGGGGAAGGACCCACAGATACGCAGTATTTT
TRBJ2-5	NA	TRBD2	TRBV6-1	CASKGVMAGVEETQYF	TGTGCCAGCAAAGGTGTTATGGCGGGAGTGGAGGAGACCCAGTACTTC
TRBJ2-7	NA	NA	TRBV10-3	CAISDPRGTYEQYF	TGTGCCATCAGTGACCCCAGGGGAACCTACGAGCAGTACTTC
TRBJ1-1	few	NA	TRBV19	CARLRGAHTEAFF	TGTGCCAGGCTCCGCGGGGCGCACACTGAAGCTTTCTTT
TRBJ2-1	NA	NA	TRBV12-3/TRBV12-4	CASSPGPGGEDEQFF	TGTGCCAGCAGTCCCGGGCCGGGGGGCGAGGATGAGCAGTTCTTC
TRBJ2-5	medium-sized	NA	TRBV29-1	CSVEQGLGTQYF	TGCAGCGTTGAACAGGGGTTGGGGACCCAGTACTTC
TRBJ1-1	few	NA	TRBV19	CASSYNGAEAFF	TGTGCCAGTAGTTACAATGGGGCTGAAGCTTTCTTT
TRBJ2-1	NA	NA	TRBV30	CDWDYNEQFF	TGTGACTGGGACTACAATGAGCAGTTCTTC
TRBJ2-7	medium-sized	TRBD1	TRBV29-1	CSVQPGGYEQYF	TGCAGCGTGCAACCAGGGGGTTACGAGCAGTACTTC
TRBJ2-4	few	TRBD2	TRBV7-2	CASSLRLAGDPAKNIQYF	TGTGCCAGCAGCTTAAGACTAGCGGGAGACCCAGCCAAAAACATTCAGTACTTC
TRBJ2-1	few	TRBD1	TRBV27	CASSRGQKFYNEQFF	TGTGCCAGCAGTCGGGGACAGAAATTCTACAATGAGCAGTTCTTC
TRBJ2-2	NA	TRBD1	TRBV6-1	CASSEETGGTGELFF	TGTGCCAGCAGTGAGGAGACAGGGGGCACCGGGGAGCTGTTTTTT
TRBJ2-2	NA	TRBD1	TRBV24-1	CATSDPGQGETGELFF	TGTGCCACCAGTGACCCCGGACAGGGAGAAACCGGGGAGCTGTTTTTT
TRBJ2-5	NA	NA	TRBV12-3/TRBV12-4	CASSRISTWAETQYF	TGTGCCAGCAGTCGAATTTCGACCTGGGCAGAGACCCAGTACTTC
TRBJ2-7	few	NA	TRBV6-5	CASSYGGISYEQYF	TGTGCCAGCAGTTACGGGGGAATCTCCTACGAGCAGTACTTC
TRBJ2-7	few	TRBD1	TRBV18	CASSQTGGQLLSYEQYF	TGTGCCAGCTCTCAAACAGGGGGACAGTTACTATCCTACGAGCAGTACTTC
TRBJ2-1	NA	TRBD2	TRBV5-1	CASSLTSGSGREQFF	TGCGCCAGCAGCCTGACTAGCGGGAGTGGTCGGGAGCAGTTCTTC
TRBJ1-5	few	NA	TRBV6-1	CASSVGTATPNQPQHF	TGTGCCAGCAGTGTTGGGACCGCTACCCCGAATCAGCCCCAGCATTTT
TRBJ2-7	medium-sized	TRBD2	TRBV19	CASSAEGLAGELQQYF	TGTGCCAGTAGTGCGGAGGGACTAGCGGGAGAATTGCAGCAGTACTTC
TRBJ2-7	few	NA	TRBV18	CASSPGGQRYYEQYF	TGTGCCAGCTCACCGGGGGGACAGCGCTACTACGAGCAGTACTTC
TRBJ2-7	NA	TRBD2	TRBV6-1	CASKLEGGPYEQYF	TGTGCCAGCAAATTGGAGGGAGGGCCCTACGAGCAGTACTTC
TRBJ1-1	NA	NA	TRBV29-1	CSVDLANTEAFF	TGCAGCGTTGATCTCGCGAACACTGAAGCTTTCTTT
TRBJ2-2	few	NA	TRBV19	CASSTRGGKSGELFF	TGTGCCAGTAGTACAAGGGGGGGCAAAAGCGGGGAGCTGTTTTTT
TRBJ2-5	NA	NA	TRBV20-1	CSARDRRQETQYF	TGCAGTGCTAGAGATCGGAGGCAAGAGACCCAGTACTTC
TRBJ2-7	once	NA	TRBV18	CASSPLLDQEQYF	TGTGCCAGCTCACCTTTACTGGACCAGGAGCAGTACTTC
TRBJ1-6	NA	NA	TRBV19	CASTTLRVEPPYSPLHF	TGTGCCAGTACCACCTTAAGGGTCGAGCCACCGTATTCACCCCTCCACTTT
TRBJ2-3	NA	NA	TRBV5-4	CASSWRDRVTDTQYF	TGTGCCAGCAGCTGGAGGGACCGGGTAACAGATACGCAGTATTTT
TRBJ2-1	NA	NA	TRBV28	CASAYSGTTRYNEQFF	TGTGCCAGCGCATACTCCGGGACCACGAGATACAATGAGCAGTTCTTC
TRBJ2-2	NA	TRBD2	TRBV5-1	CASSLVWGGTGELFF	TGCGCCAGCAGCTTGGTTTGGGGGGGCACCGGGGAGCTGTTTTTT
TRBJ1-4	NA	TRBD1	TRBV5-1	CASSPDRVDEKLFF	TGCGCCAGCAGCCCGGACAGGGTGGATGAAAAACTGTTTTTT
TRBJ1-5	NA	TRBD1	TRBV19	CASSIAGGGQLSNQPQHF	TGTGCCAGTAGTATAGCGGGTGGGGGACAGCTGAGCAATCAGCCCCAGCATTTT
TRBJ2-7	NA	NA	TRBV15	CATSVGGGSYEQYF	TGTGCCACCAGCGTGGGGGGAGGTTCCTACGAGCAGTACTTC
TRBJ2-1	few	TRBD2	TRBV6-5	CASSYLTSGSAGTNNEQFF	TGTGCCAGCAGTTACTTGACTAGCGGGAGTGCGGGGACTAACAATGAGCAGTTCTTC
TRBJ2-1	NA	NA	TRBV5-4	CASSSPLESSYNEQFF	TGTGCCAGCAGCTCTCCTCTAGAGAGCTCCTACAATGAGCAGTTCTTC
TRBJ2-5	large	TRBD1	TRBV29-1	CSVRGTGGETQYF	TGCAGCGTAAGGGGGACAGGGGGAGAGACCCAGTACTTC
TRBJ2-7	NA	NA	TRBV5-6	CASSLRVSSGRVEQYF	TGTGCCAGCAGCTTGAGGGTTAGCAGCGGCCGGGTCGAGCAGTACTTC
TRBJ2-1	few	TRBD2	TRBV6-2/TRBV6-3	CASRGLGLNEQFF	TGTGCCAGCAGAGGACTAGGGCTCAATGAGCAGTTCTTC
TRBJ2-7	few	NA	TRBV30	CAWSEDISYEQYF	TGTGCCTGGAGTGAGGACATCTCTTACGAGCAGTACTTC
TRBJ2-3	few	NA	TRBV6-6	CASSSLDNAPADTQYF	TGTGCCAGCAGTTCCCTGGACAACGCGCCGGCAGATACGCAGTATTTT
TRBJ2-3	NA	TRBD2	TRBV7-4	CTTSSYTDTQYF	TGTACGACTAGCAGCTACACAGATACGCAGTATTTT
TRBJ2-5	once	TRBD1	TRBV29-1	CSVKPGTGGETQYF	TGCAGCGTGAAACCCGGGACAGGGGGAGAGACCCAGTACTTC
TRBJ2-6	NA	TRBD2	TRBV5-1	CASSLSGRGANVLTF	TGCGCCAGCAGCTTAAGCGGGAGAGGGGCCAACGTCCTGACTTTC